Listed here are 26 T cell receptor beta chains from one sample, sequenced in a study of T-cell reconstitution after alpha-beta-depleted transplantation in children. The TCRbeta library was prepared with unique molecular identifiers. TCRdb reanalysed the PCR reads using MiXCR and keeps one entry per CDR3 protein. The table records 230,000 or so distinct CDR3 sequences, 9.7% of them present only once. The input for sequencing was PBMCs from the stem cell graft donor, taken from the stem cell graft. The receptors were gathered from a human donor who donated a stem cell graft to a child with SCID.

The sample holds many counts of this clonotype. V gene TRBV5-1 combines with J gene TRBJ2-1, with D tentatively TRBD1 (5 bases). Germline CDR1 SGHRS, CDR2 YFSETQ. CDR3 size: 12 residues. Trimming took off 4 bases at V and 10 bases at J, with 12 bases between the two ends. The CDR3 sequence is CASSPTVREQFF. In nucleotides, the CDR3 is TGCGCCAGCAGCCCGACAGTACGGGAGCAGTTCTTC.

This clonotype was seen many times. The chain is built from TRBV5-1 and TRBJ2-1; 7 nucleotides match TRBD2. Losses at the gene ends were 1 base for V and 4 bases for J; bases not matched to a gene: 8. The length of the CDR3 is 16 residues. Germline CDR1 and CDR2: SGHRS and YFSETQ. In DNA, the CDR3 is TGCGCCAGCAGCTTGTATCAGGGAGGGATATACAATGAGCAGTTCTTC. Translated: CASSLYQGGIYNEQFF.

This clonotype was picked up many times. V usage is TRBV15 and J usage is TRBJ2-3; 7 positions agree with TRBD1. The CDR3 is 14 amino acids. V lost 0 bases, J lost 5 bases, and 2 bases stayed unmatched. CDR1 and CDR2 from the germline V gene are LNHNV and YYDKDF (reference sequence). Here the CDR3 DNA reads TGTGCCACCAGCAGAGATGGGACAGAAGATACGCAGTATTTT. The encoded protein is CATSRDGTEDTQYF.

This clonotype was observed at least ten times. CDR3 sequence reads: CASTGWEGAATGELFF. The CDR3 DNA reads TGTGCCAGCACCGGATGGGAGGGGGCTGCCACCGGGGAGCTGTTTTTT. V usage is TRBV2 and J usage is TRBJ2-2; D could derive from TRBD1 or TRBD2 (7 bases each). This CDR3 contains 16 residues. Trimming cost V 7 bases and J 4 bases, with 19 bases left between them. Germline V gene lookup returns CDR1 SNHLY and CDR2 FYNNEI.

This clonotype was detected many times. The gene calls are TRBV7-8 and TRBJ2-1, with 12 bases fitting TRBD2. The CDR3 totals 19 residues. The V and J ends lost 1 base and 1 base, in that order; junction bases with no gene match: 8. The germline gives CDR1 SGHVS, CDR2 FQNEAQ. The CDR3 loop reads CASSLDGLAGPFSYNEQFF. The CDR3 region has the DNA TGTGCCAGCAGCTTAGACGGACTAGCGGGGCCCTTTTCCTACAATGAGCAGTTCTTC.

The sample holds many counts of this clonotype. V is TRBV20-1 and J is TRBJ2-5, with 10 bases lining up with TRBD2. CDR3 length equals 14 residues. V was pared by 4 bases and J by 5 bases, with 7 bases of the junction left unmatched. Germline CDR1 and CDR2: DFQATT and SNEGSKA (reference sequence). The CDR3 DNA reads TGCAGTGCTAAAAGCGGGGGGGTAAAGGAGACCCAGTACTTC. Translating it yields CSAKSGGVKETQYF.

As concerns this clonotype: With a much larger clone just one base away, this may be a read error. This sequence joins TRBV5-1 and TRBJ2-5; D gene ambiguous. The CDR3 loop spans 16 amino acids. CDR1 SGHRS and CDR2 YFSETQ come from the germline V gene. The ends were cut back, 2 bases at V and 8 bases at J, with 22 bases in the middle. CDR3 loop: CASSFSATLEVDTQYF. The CDR3 DNA follows: TGCGCCAGCAGCTTTTCGGCGACTTTAGAAGTCGACACCCAGTACTTC.

This clonotype was found many times. This rearrangement joins TRBV10-3 to TRBJ2-1, with 7 bases matching TRBD2. J was trimmed by 3 bases and V by 0 bases; bases with no gene match: 2. The CDR3 has 15 amino acids. Looked up from germline, CDR1 is ENHRY and CDR2 is SYGVKD. The CDR3 nucleotides read TGTGCCATCAGTGAGTCGGGAGGGCTCTACAATGAGCAGTTCTTC. Translation gives CAISESGGLYNEQFF.

This clonotype was observed once. This chain links TRBV4-2 with TRBJ1-5; TRBD1 matches 10 bases. The junction had 5 bases not matched to a gene; V was cut back by 4 bases and J by 5 bases. This CDR3 spans 15 amino acids. Germline CDR1 LGHNA, CDR2 YNFKEQ. In nucleotides, the CDR3 is TGTGCCAGCAGCCGGGGGACAGGGGTGGATCAGCCCCAGCATTTT. Its protein is CASSRGTGVDQPQHF.

This clonotype was picked up a small number of times. The chain recombines TRBV20-1 with TRBJ1-2, with a possible D match to TRBD1 (6 bases). Germline loops: CDR1 DFQATT, CDR2 SNEGSKA (reference sequence). V dropped 6 bases and J dropped 4 bases, with 18 bases sitting between them. The CDR3 contains 14 residues. The CDR3 protein is CSATLVDRRYGYTF. In nucleotides, the CDR3 is TGCAGTGCCACTCTCGTAGACAGGCGCTATGGCTACACCTTC.

A note on this clonotype: One base away lies a much larger clone, so this may be a sequencing read error. V gene TRBV5-1 combines with J gene TRBJ2-1; D gene unclear. The CDR3 sequence is 15 residues long. Looked up from germline, CDR1 is SGHRS and CDR2 is YFSETQ. The chain's CDR3 is CAISHTVSSYNEQFF. The CDR3 DNA reads TGCGCCATCAGCCATACAGTAAGCTCCTACAATGAGCAGTTCTTC.

This clonotype was found many times. The chain combines TRBV5-5 with TRBJ1-1; D may be TRBD1 (6 bases). CDR3 length: 14 residues. V lost 4 bases and J lost 4, with 14 bases in between. CDR1 is SGHKS and CDR2 is YYEKEE in the germline V gene (reference sequence). The DNA of the CDR3 is TGTGCCAGCAGCAGCGTACAGGGTTTCACTGAAGCTTTCTTT. This translates into CASSSVQGFTEAFF.

This clonotype was counted many times. The rearrangement links TRBV5-1 to TRBJ2-7; either TRBD1 or TRBD2 may fit D (5 bases each). V was trimmed by 4 bases and J by 0 bases, leaving 8 bases between them. The CDR3 runs 13 residues. Per germline, CDR1 SGHRS and CDR2 YFSETQ. The CDR3 nucleotides are TGCGCCAGCAGCGAGGGACCCTCCTACGAGCAGTACTTC. Its protein product is CASSEGPSYEQYF.

This clonotype was detected ten times or more. This sequence joins TRBV5-5 and TRBJ2-3; TRBD1 agrees at 7 bases. V lost 1 base, J lost 4 bases, and 6 bases stayed unmatched. Looked up from germline, CDR1 is SGHKS and CDR2 is YYEKEE (reference sequence). The CDR3 sequence is 15 residues long. In nucleotides, the CDR3 is TGTGCCAGCAGCTTGCAGGGCCAGGGGGCAGATACGCAGTATTTT. Its protein product is CASSLQGQGADTQYF.

This clonotype was recorded at least ten times. V is TRBV5-1 and J is TRBJ2-7, with TRBD1 as a possible D gene (6 bases). Germline CDR1 reads SGHRS; CDR2 reads YFSETQ. This CDR3 has 14 amino acids. The V gene lost 4 bases and the J gene lost 4 bases, with 15 bases spanning the gap. For the CDR3, the DNA is TGCGCCAGCAGCCGTACTACAGGGAGTTACGAGCAGTACTTC. This encodes CASSRTTGSYEQYF. Full variable domain (remainder filled in from reference TRBV5-1 and TRBJ2-7): KAGVTQTPRYLIKTRGQQVTLSCSPISGHRSVSWYQQTPGQGLQFLFEYFSETQRNKGNFPGRFSGRQFSNSRSEMNVSTLELGDSALYLCASSRTTGSYEQYFGPGTRLTVT.

Many counts were recorded for this clonotype. V is TRBV4-3 and J is TRBJ2-7, with a weak D call TRBD2 (6 bases). The length of the CDR3 is 15 residues. Germline V lookup: CDR1 LGHNA, CDR2 YSLEER. With 5 bases removed from V and 0 bases from J, the gap between germline ends came to 14 bases. The CDR3 spells CASSVSDGSSYEQYF. DNA for the CDR3: TGCGCCAGCAGCGTTTCGGACGGGAGCTCCTACGAGCAGTACTTC.

In its sample, this clonotype was seen a few times. The chain carries TRBV20-1 and TRBJ1-1; D gene ambiguous. The CDR3 totals 13 residues. Germline CDR1 is DFQATT and CDR2 is SNEGSKA (reference sequence). Trimming pared 2 bases from V and 5 bases from J, leaving 12 bases between. The CDR3 region is CSARPRTGTEAFF. CDR3 nucleotide sequence: TGCAGTGCTAGACCCCGGACGGGGACTGAAGCTTTCTTT.

At least ten counts were recorded for this clonotype. The CDR3 reads CASSLGQGPYNEQFF. DNA of the CDR3: TGCGCCAGCAGCTTGGGGCAGGGGCCCTACAATGAGCAGTTCTTC. V is TRBV5-1 and J is TRBJ2-1, with a possible D match to TRBD1 (6 bases). The germline V gene has CDR1 SGHRS and CDR2 YFSETQ. The CDR3 runs to 15 residues. Trimming took 0 bases from V and 2 from J, leaving 9 bases between them.

The table lists this clonotype with many counts. The chain is built from TRBV29-1 and TRBJ2-1, with 8 bases lining up with TRBD1. This CDR3 is 14 amino acids long. After removal of 7 bases from V and 7 bases from J, the junction contained 12 bases not matched to a gene. Germline V gene lookup returns CDR1 SQVTM and CDR2 ANQGSEA. CDR3 sequence reads: CSARQGSVSNEQFF. The CDR3 DNA follows: TGCAGCGCTCGACAGGGGAGTGTTAGTAATGAGCAGTTCTTC.

This clonotype was seen repeatedly, ten times or more. The V and J genes are TRBV5-1 and TRBJ2-1, with D unclear. Germline CDR1 and CDR2: SGHRS and YFSETQ. V shed 5 bases and J shed 5 bases, with 14 bases lying between them. The CDR3 sequence is 14 residues long. The CDR3 DNA is TGCGCCAGCAGAATGTCCCTGGGGAACAATGAGCAGTTCTTC. Translating it yields CASRMSLGNNEQFF.

This clonotype was recorded many times. The V and J genes are TRBV7-3 and TRBJ2-3; no reliable D call. V was cut by 4 bases and J by 6 bases, with 14 bases left in between. CDR3 size: 14 residues. Germline values: CDR1 SGHTA, CDR2 FQGTGA. The CDR3 protein is CASSSLGSGDTQYF. CDR3 DNA: TGTGCCAGCAGCTCCTTAGGGTCGGGCGATACGCAGTATTTT.

This clonotype appeared many times. The genes are TRBV9 and TRBJ2-1; D remains unclear. Germline V gene sequence: CDR1 SGDLS, CDR2 YYNGEE. Between the trimmed V and J ends, which lost 1 base and 2 bases, there was a span of 10 bases. CDR3 length: 15 amino acids. CDR3 sequence reads: CASSVLGLTYNEQFF. CDR3 nucleotide sequence: TGTGCCAGCAGCGTATTAGGTTTGACCTACAATGAGCAGTTCTTC.

This clonotype was observed many times. The J gene is TRBJ2-3, the V gene TRBV20-1, with D perhaps being TRBD1 or TRBD2 (6 bases each). CDR1 and CDR2 (germline): DFQATT, SNEGSKA (reference sequence). The CDR3 is 11 amino acids. V was cut by 1 base and J by 10 bases, with 9 bases left in between. In DNA, the CDR3 is TGCAGTGCTAGAGGGGGGGCGGCGCAGTATTTT. Protein: CSARGGAAQYF.

This clonotype appeared many times. J is TRBJ2-2 and V is TRBV5-1, with 15 bases identical to TRBD2. The CDR3 extends over 16 amino acids. Losses at the gene ends were 4 bases for V and 4 bases for J; bases not matched to a gene: 2. Germline V lookup: CDR1 SGHRS, CDR2 YFSETQ. CDR3 nucleotide sequence: TGCGCCAGCAGCCCGGGACTAGCGGGGGGCACCGGGGAGCTGTTTTTT. Translating it yields CASSPGLAGGTGELFF.

At least ten counts were recorded for this clonotype. The CDR3 coding sequence is TGTGCCAGCAGCTCATCGACAGGAAACACAGATACGCAGTATTTT. Translation gives CASSSSTGNTDTQYF. V gene TRBV5-6 combines with J gene TRBJ2-3, with a tentative D call TRBD1 (6 bases). Germline V gene sequence: CDR1 SGHDT, CDR2 YYEEEE. The CDR3 runs to 15 residues. With 3 bases removed from V and 2 bases from J, the gap between germline ends came to 13 bases.

This sequence joins TRBV9 and TRBJ2-1; 8 nucleotides match TRBD2. J gave up 3 bases and V 3 bases, and 5 bases lay outside the gene matches. The germline V gene has CDR1 SGDLS and CDR2 YYNGEE. This CDR3 has 15 amino acids. In DNA, the CDR3 is TGTGCCAGCAGCGCCAGCGGGAGTTGCTACAATGAGCAGTTCTTC. Its protein is CASSASGSCYNEQFF.